This TCR beta chain is from a study of blood T cells in healthy people across ages. Overall study findings and caveats: With unsorted PBMCs, a conclusive comparison of naive versus antigen-experienced cells was not possible.

Through a sample-barcoded 5' primer and a J-beta primer mix, a second PCR was run for about 7 to 12 cycles. All cDNA molecules were each tagged by a template-switch adaptor with 12 random nucleotides. No fewer than 3 million CDR3-containing paired-end reads came from each sample. TCRdb recomputed calls from the 5' RACE reads with MiXCR, one row per CDR3 protein. Here the sample spans 1.5 million to 2 million distinct CDR3 sequences, 28% being singletons. As concerns this clonotype: Its specificity is not known.

The CDR3 sequence is 17 residues long. This sequence was found in a woman younger than 45 in good health. Source material: blood. V and J are TRBV12-3 or TRBV12-4 and TRBJ2-7, with 10 bases fitting TRBD1. The J call is uncertain, as TRBJ2-4 better fits the DNA end. The CDR3 region is CASSFRGTGELVNIQYF. In DNA form, the CDR3 reads TGTGCCAGCAGTTTTCGTGGGACAGGGGAATTGGTAAACATTCAGTACTTC.